The rows below give T cell receptor beta chains drawn from one sample of a study of cytomegalovirus exposure and HLA in healthy donors. Sequencing was performed with immunoSEQ multiplex PCR; in TCRdb, only in-frame clones are kept and a portion is missing. The sample lists fewer than 150,000 clones; 65% to 75% were seen once. The sequencing sample was made of PBMCs. These receptors were obtained from a woman between 45 and 60 years old in good health and CMV-seropositive. The CDR3 runs from the conserved cysteine through the conserved F or W. Fields, in order: D gene, J gene, clone size, V gene, CDR3 DNA, CDR3 protein. A D gene is named only where the DNA matches it firmly. Part of the rows lack a size; the others show once, few, many or a class for expanded clones.

d_call: -
j_call: TRBJ2-7
clone_size: once
v_call: TRBV14
cdr3_nt: TGTGCCAGCAGCCAAGATGGGGCGGGACAGTCCTACGAGCAGTACTTC
cdr3_aa: CASSQDGAGQSYEQYF

d_call: -
j_call: TRBJ2-2
clone_size: -
v_call: TRBV9
cdr3_nt: TGTGCCAGCAGCGTAGGTCCTTACACCGGGGAGCTGTTTTTT
cdr3_aa: CASSVGPYTGELFF

d_call: -
j_call: TRBJ2-4
clone_size: -
v_call: TRBV13
cdr3_nt: TGTGCCAGCAGCTTATCCGGGTTATCCGCCAAAAACATTCAGTACTTC
cdr3_aa: CASSLSGLSAKNIQYF

d_call: -
j_call: TRBJ1-2
clone_size: -
v_call: TRBV7-2
cdr3_nt: TGTGCCAGCAGCCACGCCAACAGGGACGGCTACACCTTC
cdr3_aa: CASSHANRDGYTF

d_call: -
j_call: TRBJ2-3
clone_size: -
v_call: TRBV10-3
cdr3_nt: TGTGCCACGATCGGACGGGAGAACACAGATACGCAGTATTTT
cdr3_aa: CATIGRENTDTQYF

d_call: TRBD2
j_call: TRBJ2-2
clone_size: once
v_call: TRBV12-5
cdr3_nt: TGTGCTAGTGGTTTGGCCCCGGGACTAGCGGGGTTTCACGGGGAGCTGTTTTTT
cdr3_aa: CASGLAPGLAGFHGELFF

d_call: -
j_call: TRBJ2-5
clone_size: -
v_call: TRBV2
cdr3_nt: TGTGCCACCTGGGGGGAAGGGGAAGAGACCCAGTACTTC
cdr3_aa: CATWGEGEETQYF

d_call: TRBD2
j_call: TRBJ2-1
clone_size: -
v_call: TRBV2
cdr3_nt: TGTGCCAGCAGTCTACTAGCGGGGGCCAATGAGCAGTTCTTC
cdr3_aa: CASSLLAGANEQFF

d_call: TRBD2
j_call: TRBJ2-1
clone_size: -
v_call: TRBV9
cdr3_nt: TGTGCCAGCAGCGCCCTAGCGGGGGGGGATGAGCAGTTCTTC
cdr3_aa: CASSALAGGDEQFF

d_call: TRBD1
j_call: TRBJ1-4
clone_size: -
v_call: TRBV18
cdr3_nt: TGTGCCAGCTCACTTGGGACAGCCGAAGGACTGTTTTTT
cdr3_aa: CASSLGTAEGLFF

d_call: -
j_call: TRBJ1-6
clone_size: -
v_call: TRBV10-3
cdr3_nt: TGTGCCACCAAACCAGGGGAGTCACCCCTCCACTTT
cdr3_aa: CATKPGESPLHF

d_call: -
j_call: TRBJ1-3
clone_size: -
v_call: TRBV6-1
cdr3_nt: TGTGCCAGCAGCCTTGGAAACACCATATATTTT
cdr3_aa: CASSLGNTIYF

d_call: TRBD1
j_call: TRBJ2-2
clone_size: -
v_call: TRBV4-1
cdr3_nt: TGCGCCAGCAGCCCAGGCGGGGCGGACAGGGCGAATCCCGGGGAGCTGTTTTTT
cdr3_aa: CASSPGGADRANPGELFF

d_call: -
j_call: TRBJ1-3
clone_size: -
v_call: TRBV6-6
cdr3_nt: TGTGCCAGCAATTCCCCCGCGAGCTCTGGAAACACCATATATTTT
cdr3_aa: CASNSPASSGNTIYF

d_call: TRBD1
j_call: TRBJ2-1
clone_size: -
v_call: TRBV7-6
cdr3_nt: TGTGCCAGCAGCCGGGACAGGGGGTACTACAATGAGCAGTTCTTC
cdr3_aa: CASSRDRGYYNEQFF

d_call: TRBD1
j_call: TRBJ2-7
clone_size: -
v_call: TRBV13
cdr3_nt: TGTGCCAGCAGCCGACAGGGGAGCTCCTACGAGCAGTACTTC
cdr3_aa: CASSRQGSSYEQYF

d_call: TRBD2
j_call: TRBJ2-2
clone_size: -
v_call: TRBV4-2
cdr3_nt: TGTGCCAGCAGCCAGGTGGCCGGGACTAGCGGGGGGCCATATACCGGGGAGCTGTTTTTT
cdr3_aa: CASSQVAGTSGGPYTGELFF

d_call: TRBD1
j_call: TRBJ2-1
clone_size: -
v_call: TRBV9
cdr3_nt: TGTGCCAGCAGCTTGACCTTGCGGACAGGGGGACAGTTCTTC
cdr3_aa: CASSLTLRTGGQFF

d_call: -
j_call: TRBJ1-5
clone_size: once
v_call: TRBV18
cdr3_nt: TGTGCCAGCTCACCAACAGGGAGCCAGCCCCAGCATTTT
cdr3_aa: CASSPTGSQPQHF

d_call: TRBD2
j_call: TRBJ2-3
clone_size: -
v_call: TRBV6-1
cdr3_nt: TGTGCCAGCAGTGAACGGGTGGGGAGGGCAGATACGCAGTATTTT
cdr3_aa: CASSERVGRADTQYF

d_call: TRBD1
j_call: TRBJ1-4
clone_size: -
v_call: TRBV4-1
cdr3_nt: TGCGCCAGCAGCCAACTTAACAGGGGAGCAACTAATGAAAAACTGTTTTTT
cdr3_aa: CASSQLNRGATNEKLFF

d_call: TRBD1
j_call: TRBJ2-3
clone_size: -
v_call: TRBV5-1
cdr3_nt: TGCGCCAGCAGCTTGGGGGACAGGGGCGCAGATACGCAGTATTTT
cdr3_aa: CASSLGDRGADTQYF